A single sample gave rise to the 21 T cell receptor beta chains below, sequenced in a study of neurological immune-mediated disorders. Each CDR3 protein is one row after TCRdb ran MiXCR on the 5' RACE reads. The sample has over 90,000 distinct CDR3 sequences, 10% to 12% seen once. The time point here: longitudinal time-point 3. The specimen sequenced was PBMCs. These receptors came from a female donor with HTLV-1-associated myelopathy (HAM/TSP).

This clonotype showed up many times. The CDR3 DNA is TGCGCCAGCCAAACAGGGGTTTTGGAAACAGATACGCAGTATTTT. Its translation: CASQTGVLETDTQYF. The chain has TRBV5-1 and TRBJ2-3; 7 bases fit TRBD1. Germline CDR1 reads SGHRS; CDR2 reads YFSETQ. Unmatched junction bases numbered 11, after V lost 7 bases and J lost 3 bases. CDR3 length: 15 amino acids.

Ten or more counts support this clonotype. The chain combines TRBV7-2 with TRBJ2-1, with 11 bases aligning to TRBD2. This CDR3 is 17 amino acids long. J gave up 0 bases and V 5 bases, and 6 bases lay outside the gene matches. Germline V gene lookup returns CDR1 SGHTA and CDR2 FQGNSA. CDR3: CASSRVAGGSSYNEQFF. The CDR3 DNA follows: TGTGCCAGCAGCCGCGTAGCGGGGGGGTCCTCCTACAATGAGCAGTTCTTC.

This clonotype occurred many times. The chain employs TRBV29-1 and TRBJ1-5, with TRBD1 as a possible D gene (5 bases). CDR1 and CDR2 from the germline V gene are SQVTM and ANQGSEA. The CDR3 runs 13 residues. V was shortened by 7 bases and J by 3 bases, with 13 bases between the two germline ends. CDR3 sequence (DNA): TGCAGCGCCACACAGGCCTACAATCAGCCCCAGCATTTT. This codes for CSATQAYNQPQHF.

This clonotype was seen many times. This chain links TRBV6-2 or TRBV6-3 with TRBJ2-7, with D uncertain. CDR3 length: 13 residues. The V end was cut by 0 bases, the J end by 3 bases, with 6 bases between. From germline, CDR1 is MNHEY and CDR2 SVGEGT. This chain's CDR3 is CASSYSNSYEQYF. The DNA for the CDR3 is TGTGCCAGCAGTTACTCGAATAGCTACGAGCAGTACTTC.

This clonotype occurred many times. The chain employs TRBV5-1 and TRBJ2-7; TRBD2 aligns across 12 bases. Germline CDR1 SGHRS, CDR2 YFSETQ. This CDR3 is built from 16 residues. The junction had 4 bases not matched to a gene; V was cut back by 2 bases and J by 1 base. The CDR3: CASSLTTSGGSYEQYF. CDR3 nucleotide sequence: TGCGCCAGCAGCTTAACGACTAGCGGGGGATCCTACGAGCAGTACTTC.

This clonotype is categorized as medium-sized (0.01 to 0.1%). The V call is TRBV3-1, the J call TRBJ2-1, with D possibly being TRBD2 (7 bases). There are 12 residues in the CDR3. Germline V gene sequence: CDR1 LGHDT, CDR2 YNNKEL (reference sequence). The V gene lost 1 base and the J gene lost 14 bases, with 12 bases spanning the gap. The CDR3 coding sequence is TGTGCCAGCAGCCAAGGGCGGGGGCAGGAGTTCTTC. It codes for CASSQGRGQEFF.

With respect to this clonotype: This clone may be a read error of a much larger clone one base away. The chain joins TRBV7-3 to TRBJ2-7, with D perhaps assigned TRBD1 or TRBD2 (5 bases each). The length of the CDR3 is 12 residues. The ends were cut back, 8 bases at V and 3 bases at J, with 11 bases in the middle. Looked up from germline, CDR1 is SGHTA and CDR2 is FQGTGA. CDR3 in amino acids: CASGTGRYEQYF. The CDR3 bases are TGTGCCAGCGGGACCGGCCGCTACGAGCAGTACTTC.

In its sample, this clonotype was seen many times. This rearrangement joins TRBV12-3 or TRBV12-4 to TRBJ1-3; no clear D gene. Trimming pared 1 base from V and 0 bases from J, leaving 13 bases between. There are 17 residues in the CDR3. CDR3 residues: CASSLGGRKSSGNTIYF. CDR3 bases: TGTGCCAGCAGTTTAGGAGGCAGGAAGAGCTCTGGAAACACCATATATTTT.

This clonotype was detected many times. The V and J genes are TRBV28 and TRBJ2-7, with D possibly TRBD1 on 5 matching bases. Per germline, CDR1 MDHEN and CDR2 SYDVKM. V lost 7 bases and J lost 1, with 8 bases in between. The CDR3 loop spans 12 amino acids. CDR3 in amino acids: CASKGSSYEQYF. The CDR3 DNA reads TGTGCCAGCAAGGGGTCGTCCTACGAGCAGTACTTC.

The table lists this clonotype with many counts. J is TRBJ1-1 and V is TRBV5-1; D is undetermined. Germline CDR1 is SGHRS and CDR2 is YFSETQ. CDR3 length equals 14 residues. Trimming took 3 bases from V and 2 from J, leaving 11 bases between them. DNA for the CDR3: TGCGCCAGCAGCTCCAATGGGCCAAACACTGAAGCTTTCTTT. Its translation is CASSSNGPNTEAFF.

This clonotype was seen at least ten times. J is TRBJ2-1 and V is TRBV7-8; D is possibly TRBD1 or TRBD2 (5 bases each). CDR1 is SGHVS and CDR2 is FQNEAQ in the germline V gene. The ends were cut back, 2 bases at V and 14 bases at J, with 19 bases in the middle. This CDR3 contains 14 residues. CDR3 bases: TGTGCCAGCAGCTTACTGAGCGACAGAAACGGGAAGTTCTTC. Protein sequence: CASSLLSDRNGKFF.

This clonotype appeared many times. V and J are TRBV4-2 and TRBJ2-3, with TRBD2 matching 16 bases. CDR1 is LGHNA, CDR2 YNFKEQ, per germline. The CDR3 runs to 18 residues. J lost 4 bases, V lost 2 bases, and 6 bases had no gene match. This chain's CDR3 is CASSQFGTSGGGSDTQYF. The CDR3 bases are TGTGCCAGCAGCCAATTCGGGACTAGCGGGGGGGGATCAGATACGCAGTATTTT.

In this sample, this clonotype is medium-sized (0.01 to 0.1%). This chain's CDR3 is CAISEGTGRSYNEQFF. The CDR3, as DNA: TGTGCCATCAGTGAGGGGACAGGACGCTCCTACAATGAGCAGTTCTTC. The chain has TRBV10-3 and TRBJ2-1; TRBD1 aligns across 8 bases. CDR1 and CDR2 (germline): ENHRY, SYGVKD. This CDR3 spans 16 amino acids. Losses at the gene ends were 2 bases for V and 0 bases for J; bases not matched to a gene: 3.

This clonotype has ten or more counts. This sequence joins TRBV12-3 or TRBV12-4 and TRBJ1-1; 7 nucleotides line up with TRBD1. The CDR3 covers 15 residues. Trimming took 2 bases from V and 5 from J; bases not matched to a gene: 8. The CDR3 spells CASSLRTGGMTEAFF. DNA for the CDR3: TGTGCCAGCAGTTTACGGACAGGCGGGATGACTGAAGCTTTCTTT.

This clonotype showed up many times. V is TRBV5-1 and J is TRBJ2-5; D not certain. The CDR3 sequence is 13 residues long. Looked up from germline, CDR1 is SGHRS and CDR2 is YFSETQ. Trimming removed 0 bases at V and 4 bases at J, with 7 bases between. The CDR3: CASSLDGRETQYF. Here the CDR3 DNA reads TGCGCCAGCAGCTTGGATGGACGAGAGACCCAGTACTTC.

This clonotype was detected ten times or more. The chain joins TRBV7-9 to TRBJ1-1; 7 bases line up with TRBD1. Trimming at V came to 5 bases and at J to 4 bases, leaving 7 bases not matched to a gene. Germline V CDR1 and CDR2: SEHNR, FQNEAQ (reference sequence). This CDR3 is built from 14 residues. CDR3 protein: CASSRQGGGTEAFF. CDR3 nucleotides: TGTGCCAGCAGCCGTCAGGGGGGAGGCACTGAAGCTTTCTTT.

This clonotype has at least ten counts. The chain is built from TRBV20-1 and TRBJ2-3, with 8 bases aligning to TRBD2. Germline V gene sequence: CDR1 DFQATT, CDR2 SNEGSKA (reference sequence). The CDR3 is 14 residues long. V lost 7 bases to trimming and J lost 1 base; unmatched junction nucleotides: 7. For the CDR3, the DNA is TGCAGTGGCAAACGGGGGGGGGGCACAGATACGCAGTATTTT. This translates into CSGKRGGGTDTQYF.

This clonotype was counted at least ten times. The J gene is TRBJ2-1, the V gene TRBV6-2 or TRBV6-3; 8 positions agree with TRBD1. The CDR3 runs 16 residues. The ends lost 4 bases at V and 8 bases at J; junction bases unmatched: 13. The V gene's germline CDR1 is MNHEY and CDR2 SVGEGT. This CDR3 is CASSFSLRQGQDEQFF. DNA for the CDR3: TGTGCCAGCAGTTTCTCATTAAGACAGGGACAGGATGAGCAGTTCTTC.

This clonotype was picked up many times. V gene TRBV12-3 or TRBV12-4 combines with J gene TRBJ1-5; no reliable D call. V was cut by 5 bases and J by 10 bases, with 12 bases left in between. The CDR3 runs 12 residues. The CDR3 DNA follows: TGTGCCAGCAGTCCTTCAGTAGGCCCCCAGCATTTT. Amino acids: CASSPSVGPQHF.

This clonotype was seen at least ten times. CDR3 in amino acids: CASSLAQGFNYGYTF. The CDR3 bases are TGTGCCAGCAGCTTAGCGCAGGGATTTAACTATGGCTACACCTTC. The rearrangement uses TRBV11-2 and TRBJ1-2; possible D gene TRBD1, 5 bases. Trimming took off 1 base at V and 1 base at J, with 10 bases between the two ends. This CDR3 region has 15 residues. Germline V CDR1 and CDR2: SGHAT, FQNNGV.

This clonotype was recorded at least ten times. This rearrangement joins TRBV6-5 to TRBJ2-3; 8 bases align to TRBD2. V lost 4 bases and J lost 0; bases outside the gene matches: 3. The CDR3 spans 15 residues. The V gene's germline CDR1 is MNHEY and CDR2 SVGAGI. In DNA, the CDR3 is TGTGCCAGCAGTTTCGGGGGGGCCAGCACAGATACGCAGTATTTT. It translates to CASSFGGASTDTQYF.